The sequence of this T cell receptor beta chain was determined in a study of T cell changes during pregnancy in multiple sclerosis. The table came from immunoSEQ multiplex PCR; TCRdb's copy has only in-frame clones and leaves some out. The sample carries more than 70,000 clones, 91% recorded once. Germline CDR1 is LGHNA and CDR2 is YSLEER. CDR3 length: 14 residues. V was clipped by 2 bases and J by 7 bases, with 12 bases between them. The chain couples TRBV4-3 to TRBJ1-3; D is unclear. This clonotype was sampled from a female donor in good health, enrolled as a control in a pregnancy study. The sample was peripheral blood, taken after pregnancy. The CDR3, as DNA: TGCGCCAGCAGCCAACGGGGATCCACGAACACCATATATTTT. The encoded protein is CASSQRGSTNTIYF.